This T cell receptor (beta chain) was retrieved from a study of HIV-infected patients and healthy controls. Follow-up blood was drawn about 14 weeks, roughly three months, after antiretroviral therapy began. No cell fractionation was done, so the repertoire covers all unsorted peripheral blood T cells. Alpha and beta constant-region primers primed reverse transcription of about 500 ng RNA. Using multiplexing indices, alpha and beta chain libraries were generated apart by chain-specific third strand synthesis. MiXCR, applied by TCRdb to the 5' RACE reads, yields one record per CDR3 protein. Here the sample spans thousands of distinct CDR3 sequences, 8.7% being singletons. By sample fraction, this clonotype is medium-sized (0.01 to 0.1%). Antigen: not known. Study-level results: Apparent post-therapy Gini recovery among HIV-infected patients was not reproduced with size-matched repertoires. Untreated HIV+ repertoires had roughly threefold fewer distinct CDR3s and lower Shannon diversity than healthy controls.

Trimming stripped 6 bases from V and 7 bases from J, with 12 bases between. The germline V gene has CDR1 KGHDR and CDR2 SFDVKD. The CDR3 spans 13 residues. This clonotype originated in an adult with HIV infection. J is TRBJ1-5 and V is TRBV24-1; D unresolved. Source: blood, taken during antiretroviral therapy. Here the CDR3 reads CATSNIGFQPQHF. DNA of the CDR3: TGTGCCACCAGTAACATAGGGTTCCAGCCCCAGCATTTT.